The subject of this entry is one TCR beta chain. Its antigen remains unknown. Using constant-segment primers, 5'RACE produced TCR alpha and TCR beta cDNA libraries carrying sample barcodes and UMIs. Each CDR3 protein gets one entry after TCRdb re-called the 5' RACE reads with MiXCR. Of 350,000 to 450,000 distinct CDR3 sequences listed, around 27% are singletons. The data derive from a study of T-cell memory formation after mild COVID-19. Overall study findings and caveats: Day 15 to 85 contracting clones showed balanced CD4/CD8; day 15 to 37 expanders favored CD4+. Memory from before infection featured some responding clones, which suggests cross-reactive memory joined. Clones from the second wave (peaking day 37) had unconfirmed SARS-CoV-2 specificity.

Sequencing was done on a sample of PBMCs or a T cell subset sorted from them (not recorded which). This sequence was found in an adult woman who had mild COVID-19 (a few samples of this study predate the infection). Cell type and time point are not known.

In nucleotides, the CDR3 is TGTGCCACCAGTGATTTCGACAGGGATAATGGGGACACTGAAGCTTTCTTT. It specifies CATSDFDRDNGDTEAFF. The rearrangement joins TRBV24-1 to TRBJ1-1; 7 bases fit TRBD1. Trimming took 1 base from V and 3 from J; bases not matched to a gene: 10. The CDR3 has 17 residues. Germline CDR1 reads KGHDR; CDR2 reads SFDVKD.